A selection of T cell receptor beta chains follows, all from one sample in a study of identical twins. TCRdb reprocessed the 5' RACE reads via MiXCR and lists one record per CDR3 protein. The sample includes approximately 590,000 distinct CDR3 sequences, around a tenth seen only once; the top ten take approximately 3.2%. This sample also appeared in a second study, on yellow fever vaccine responses in identical twins.

The sequencing sample was made of PBMCs. The receptors derive from a woman aged 18-29 years in good health. Both conserved end residues are part of each CDR3. The D gene is left open where the match is weak. For some rows the clone size is stated as once, few or many, or as a class when expanded; others skip it.

J gene: TRBJ2-3
D gene: NA
V gene: TRBV29-1
clone size: few
CDR3 DNA: TGCAGCGTCGACTGGACAGATACGCAGTATTTT
CDR3 protein: CSVDWTDTQYF

J gene: TRBJ2-7
D gene: NA
V gene: TRBV6-1
clone size: NA
CDR3 DNA: TGTGCCAGCAGGCCCCAGGGGTACTACGAGCAGTACTTC
CDR3 protein: CASRPQGYYEQYF

J gene: TRBJ2-2
D gene: TRBD2
V gene: TRBV9
clone size: NA
CDR3 DNA: TGTGCCAGCAGCCCGAGACTAGCGGGGGCCGGGGAGCTGTTTTTT
CDR3 protein: CASSPRLAGAGELFF

J gene: TRBJ2-3
D gene: NA
V gene: TRBV21-1
clone size: NA
CDR3 DNA: TGTGCCAGCAGCCCGAACAACCGCGGACTAGCCCACTTGGATACGCAGTATTTT
CDR3 protein: CASSPNNRGLAHLDTQYF

J gene: TRBJ1-4
D gene: NA
V gene: TRBV9
clone size: many
CDR3 DNA: TGTGCCAGCAGCGTAGTTCTCCGCAGGGTTAATGAAAAACTGTTTTTT
CDR3 protein: CASSVVLRRVNEKLFF

J gene: TRBJ1-2
D gene: TRBD1
V gene: TRBV20-1
clone size: few
CDR3 DNA: TGCAGTGCTAGAGTGATCCGACAGGGGGGCTCCTATGGCTACACCTTC
CDR3 protein: CSARVIRQGGSYGYTF

J gene: TRBJ2-5
D gene: NA
V gene: TRBV7-2
clone size: few
CDR3 DNA: TGTGCCAGCAGCACACAGGCGGGCTTCGGTAGTGAGACCCAGTACTTC
CDR3 protein: CASSTQAGFGSETQYF

J gene: TRBJ2-7
D gene: NA
V gene: TRBV3-1
clone size: few
CDR3 DNA: TGTGCCAGCAGCCATGTACCCTACGAGCAGTACTTC
CDR3 protein: CASSHVPYEQYF

J gene: TRBJ2-1
D gene: TRBD2
V gene: TRBV11-2
clone size: few
CDR3 DNA: TGTGCCAGCAGGTTGATAGGACTAGCGGGAGGGCCGTACAATGAGCAGTTCTTC
CDR3 protein: CASRLIGLAGGPYNEQFF

J gene: TRBJ2-5
D gene: NA
V gene: TRBV7-3
clone size: NA
CDR3 DNA: TGTGCCAGCAGCTTCTCCGCAACTTCGGGCTCGACCCAGTACTTC
CDR3 protein: CASSFSATSGSTQYF

J gene: TRBJ2-7
D gene: NA
V gene: TRBV12-3/TRBV12-4
clone size: many
CDR3 DNA: TGTGCCAGCAGTTTAGGACTGAGGACGTCCGTGTACTTC
CDR3 protein: CASSLGLRTSVYF

J gene: TRBJ2-1
D gene: NA
V gene: TRBV20-1
clone size: NA
CDR3 DNA: TGCAGTGCAGTAAACAGGGATGAGCAGTTCTTC
CDR3 protein: CSAVNRDEQFF

J gene: TRBJ2-1
D gene: NA
V gene: TRBV11-2
clone size: many
CDR3 DNA: TGTGCCAGCACCCTTGGCACGACAGACAACAATGAGCAGTTCTTC
CDR3 protein: CASTLGTTDNNEQFF

J gene: TRBJ2-5
D gene: NA
V gene: TRBV12-3/TRBV12-4
clone size: many
CDR3 DNA: TGTGCCAGCAGAATCTCCCAAGAGACCCAGTACTTC
CDR3 protein: CASRISQETQYF

J gene: TRBJ1-2
D gene: NA
V gene: TRBV15
clone size: few
CDR3 DNA: TGTGCCACCAGCAGAGGGGGAGGAGGCAGGGATTCCCATGGCTACACCTTC
CDR3 protein: CATSRGGGGRDSHGYTF

J gene: TRBJ2-2
D gene: NA
V gene: TRBV23-1
clone size: NA
CDR3 DNA: NA
CDR3 protein: CASSQHRPGSCFF

J gene: TRBJ2-7
D gene: TRBD1
V gene: TRBV7-2
clone size: NA
CDR3 DNA: TGTGCCAGCAGCTTTGGACAGGCAGGCTACGAGCAGTACTTC
CDR3 protein: CASSFGQAGYEQYF

J gene: TRBJ2-7
D gene: TRBD1
V gene: TRBV5-1
clone size: NA
CDR3 DNA: TGCGCCAGCTTTACAGGGGGCGGAGAGCAGTACTTC
CDR3 protein: CASFTGGGEQYF

J gene: TRBJ2-3
D gene: NA
V gene: TRBV3-1
clone size: many
CDR3 DNA: TGTGCCAGCAGCCGGATGGGCACAGATACGCAGTATTTT
CDR3 protein: CASSRMGTDTQYF

J gene: TRBJ2-4
D gene: NA
V gene: TRBV3-1
clone size: few
CDR3 DNA: TGTGCCAGCAGCCATGGGTTGTCCAAAAACATTCAGTACTTC
CDR3 protein: CASSHGLSKNIQYF

J gene: TRBJ2-7
D gene: NA
V gene: TRBV4-1
clone size: many
CDR3 DNA: TGCGCCAGCAGCCAAGCCGGGACTTTGTACGAGCAGTACTTC
CDR3 protein: CASSQAGTLYEQYF

J gene: TRBJ2-7
D gene: NA
V gene: TRBV27
clone size: few
CDR3 DNA: TGTGCCAGCAGTTTATCCTCCCTTGGTTCGAACGAGCAGTACTTC
CDR3 protein: CASSLSSLGSNEQYF

J gene: TRBJ2-5
D gene: NA
V gene: TRBV29-1
clone size: few
CDR3 DNA: TGCAGCGTTGAAGATAACAGGGTAGAGACCCAGTACTTC
CDR3 protein: CSVEDNRVETQYF

J gene: TRBJ2-5
D gene: NA
V gene: TRBV6-1
clone size: many
CDR3 DNA: TGTGCCAGCAGGAGGGGACTTACTAAGACCCAGTACTTC
CDR3 protein: CASRRGLTKTQYF

J gene: TRBJ2-3
D gene: NA
V gene: TRBV21-1
clone size: NA
CDR3 DNA: TGTGCCAGCAGCAAATATTATAGCGGGAGTCCCCCAGATACGCAGTATTTT
CDR3 protein: CASSKYYSGSPPDTQYF

J gene: TRBJ2-5
D gene: NA
V gene: TRBV7-7
clone size: many
CDR3 DNA: TGTGCTAGCAGCCTGGGACCATCGGAAGAGACCCAGTACTTC
CDR3 protein: CASSLGPSEETQYF

J gene: TRBJ2-5
D gene: NA
V gene: TRBV2
clone size: many
CDR3 DNA: TGTGTCTTCTGGGCCGAAGAGACCCAGTACTTC
CDR3 protein: CVFWAEETQYF

J gene: TRBJ2-2
D gene: TRBD2
V gene: TRBV6-2/TRBV6-3
clone size: few
CDR3 DNA: TGTGCCAGCAGTTACGTCGGCGGGAGTTTCACCGGGGAGCTGTTTTTT
CDR3 protein: CASSYVGGSFTGELFF

J gene: TRBJ2-3
D gene: TRBD2
V gene: TRBV30
clone size: NA
CDR3 DNA: TGTGCCTGGAAGAAGGGGCTAGCGGTGGATACGCAGTATTTT
CDR3 protein: CAWKKGLAVDTQYF

J gene: TRBJ2-7
D gene: NA
V gene: TRBV28
clone size: few
CDR3 DNA: TGTGCCAGCAGGCCTTCCAAGGGGCGAGCGGACGAGCAGTACTTC
CDR3 protein: CASRPSKGRADEQYF

J gene: TRBJ2-5
D gene: NA
V gene: TRBV20-1
clone size: few
CDR3 DNA: TGCAGTGCAGAGACCTGGTTTGGCGGCCAAGAGACCCAGTACTTC
CDR3 protein: CSAETWFGGQETQYF

J gene: TRBJ2-5
D gene: NA
V gene: TRBV24-1
clone size: many
CDR3 DNA: TGTGCCACCAGTGATTCGCGACGGGCGGGTCAAGAGACCCAGTACTTC
CDR3 protein: CATSDSRRAGQETQYF

J gene: TRBJ2-2
D gene: NA
V gene: TRBV3-1
clone size: NA
CDR3 DNA: TGTGCCACCAGCCTCAGGGCCGGGACCGCCTCGAACGGGGAGCTGTTTTTT
CDR3 protein: CATSLRAGTASNGELFF

J gene: TRBJ2-7
D gene: TRBD1
V gene: TRBV3-1
clone size: many
CDR3 DNA: TGTGCCAGCAGCCAAGTGGGACAGAACTACGAGCAGTACTTC
CDR3 protein: CASSQVGQNYEQYF

J gene: TRBJ2-7
D gene: TRBD2
V gene: TRBV5-1
clone size: NA
CDR3 DNA: TGCGCCAGCAGCTTAAAAAAGACTAGCGGGAACTACGAGCAGTACTTC
CDR3 protein: CASSLKKTSGNYEQYF

J gene: TRBJ2-7
D gene: TRBD1
V gene: TRBV28
clone size: NA
CDR3 DNA: TGTGCCAGCAGTTCGGGACAGGGTTTCTACGAGCAGTACTTC
CDR3 protein: CASSSGQGFYEQYF

J gene: TRBJ2-7
D gene: NA
V gene: TRBV6-5
clone size: NA
CDR3 DNA: TGTGCCAGCAGTTACGGGGGGAGTCGCTACGAGCAGTACTTC
CDR3 protein: CASSYGGSRYEQYF